This T cell receptor beta chain derives from a study of CD8 T cells in Susac syndrome. When the RNA was reverse transcribed, random hexamers were used with an input of about 0.5 to 1 ug. TCR beta CDR3 was amplified by immunoSEQ covering 54 Vbeta and 13 Jbeta. TCRdb processed the immunoSEQ multiplex PCR reads anew with MiXCR; each CDR3 protein has one entry. The sample yields roughly 120,000 distinct CDR3 sequences, 93% seen once. From blood CD8+ and CD4+ T cells, the TCR beta chain was sequenced. V was cut by 2 bases and J by 1 base, with 15 bases left in between. Germline V gene lookup returns CDR1 SGHRS and CDR2 YFSETQ. CDR3 size: 16 residues. A single count supports this clonotype.

The V and J genes are TRBV5-1 and TRBJ2-5; D is possibly TRBD1 or TRBD2 (6 bases each). The sequenced material came from CD4+ T cells from PBMCs. This clonotype originated in a human donor with multiple sclerosis. The CDR3 nucleotides read TGCGCCAGCAGCTTCGGATCGGGGGCGGGCCAAGAGACCCAGTACTTC. Amino acids: CASSFGSGAGQETQYF.